This passage covers 2 T cell receptor beta chains from one sample sequenced in a study of control samples from healthy donors and cancer patients. Generated by immunoSEQ multiplex PCR, the TCRdb table keeps only in-frame clones and is missing some. The sample has around 250,000 clones, roughly 80% seen once. Sample: PBMCs. Receptor source: an older woman with lung cancer.

The gene calls are TRBV4-1 and TRBJ2-5, with 8 positions matching TRBD2. The germline gives CDR1 MGHRA, CDR2 YSYEKL. V was pared by 3 bases and J by 2 bases, with 8 bases of the junction left unmatched. The CDR3 has 16 residues. The CDR3 loop is CASSQGSGRTQETQYF. CDR3 DNA: TGCGCCAGCAGCCAGGGGAGCGGGAGAACACAAGAGACCCAGTACTTC.

The V and J genes are TRBV5-1 and TRBJ2-7; D unresolved. The CDR3 has 15 amino acids. The germline CDR1 and CDR2 sequences are SGHRS and YFSETQ. V gave up 0 bases and J gave up 2 bases, with 12 bases separating them. This chain's CDR3 is CASSLGRPAPYEQYF. CDR3 nucleotide sequence: TGCGCCAGCAGCTTGGGCCGCCCAGCCCCCTACGAGCAGTACTTC.